This T cell receptor (beta chain) was retrieved from a study of regulatory T cells in long-lasting Graves disease. TCR beta libraries were built with iRepertoire HTBI primers and Arm-PCR of CDR3 regions. TCRdb re-called the multiplex PCR reads with MiXCR, one entry per CDR3 protein. In the table there are about 660,000 distinct CDR3 sequences, around 30% of which are singletons. Time point noted: persistent/refractory GD, antithyroid drugs over 5 years with positive TRAb. TCR sequences were obtained from RNA taken from PBMCs. Study-wide points: With a small sample size, accuracy may have been reduced.

This CDR3 is 13 amino acids long. The V gene lost 3 bases and the J gene lost 8 bases, with 13 bases spanning the gap. This clonotype showed up many times. What it binds is not known. This chain joins TRBV12-3 or TRBV12-4 and TRBJ1-1; D remains ambiguous. The source is a female donor with Graves disease. The starting material was peripheral blood mononuclear cells (PBMCs), obtained when the disease was refractory, from a patient treated with antithyroid drugs. DNA of the CDR3: TGTGCCAGCAGTTTGGCCAGCCGAGCGGAAGCTTTCTTT. It codes for CASSLASRAEAFF.